A selection of T cell receptor beta chains follows, all from one sample in a study of beta chain features in type 1 diabetes. The table came from immunoSEQ multiplex PCR; TCRdb's copy has only in-frame clones and leaves some out. The sample holds hundreds of thousands of clones, 13% seen once. The source material was naive CD4+ T cells from blood. The receptors were sampled from a man younger than 35 with type 1 diabetes. Both conserved end residues are part of each CDR3. Each record gives: clone size, J gene, D gene, V gene, CDR3 DNA, CDR3 protein. A D gene is named only where the DNA matches it firmly. The listing skips clone size in some rows; elsewhere it reads once, few, many or a size class.

few TRBJ1-2 . TRBV28 TGTGCCAGCAGTTTACAGGGGTACGGCTACACCTTC CASSLQGYGYTF
few TRBJ2-3 . TRBV7-9 TGTGCCAGCAGAAGGGAATCGAGGGATACGCAGTATTTT CASRRESRDTQYF
few TRBJ2-5 . TRBV10-2 TGCGCCAGCAGGGACTACTCGGGGGCAACCGGTGGCCAGTACTTC CASRDYSGATGGQYF
few TRBJ2-5 . TRBV27 TGTGCCAGCAAGGGAGAGACCCAGTACTTC CASKGETQYF
. TRBJ2-5 . TRBV11-2 TGTGCCAGCAGCTTAGGGACCCAAGAGACCCAGTACTTC CASSLGTQETQYF
few TRBJ2-1 . TRBV30 TGTGCCATGTCGTGGTATGATGAGCAGTTCTTC CAMSWYDEQFF
. TRBJ2-3 TRBD2 TRBV18 TGTGCCAGCTCACCACAACTAGCGGGGTTTAGCACAGATACGCAGTATTTT CASSPQLAGFSTDTQYF
few TRBJ2-2 . TRBV18 TGTGCCAGCTCACCACCAAGCACCGGGGAGCTGTTTTTT CASSPPSTGELFF
. TRBJ1-2 . TRBV27 TGTGCCAGCAGTTACAGGGTAGTAGGCTATGGCTACACCTTC CASSYRVVGYGYTF
once TRBJ1-2 . TRBV30 TGTGCCTGGAGTGTACAGAAGCGGGGGTATGGCTACACCTTC CAWSVQKRGYGYTF
few TRBJ1-6 . TRBV10-3 TGTGCCATCGGGGCAGGAGATCCACCCCTCCACTTT CAIGAGDPPLHF
few TRBJ2-3 . TRBV14 TGTGCCAGCAGTCCCCTAGGGGGAAGAGATACGCAGTATTTT CASSPLGGRDTQYF
. TRBJ2-5 TRBD1 TRBV2 TGTGCCAGTGAGGGACAGGCAAAAGAGACCCAGTACTTC CASEGQAKETQYF
. TRBJ2-7 . TRBV29-1 TGCAGCGTCTCCCTCTGGACAGCTACCTACGAGCAGTACTTC CSVSLWTATYEQYF
few TRBJ2-1 TRBD2 TRBV5-1 TGCGCCAGCACGCATACGGGGGGTACAAATGAGCAGTTCTTC CASTHTGGTNEQFF
. TRBJ2-2 TRBD1 TRBV9 TGTGCCAGCAGCCAACAGGGGGCCGGGGAGCTGTTTTTT CASSQQGAGELFF
few TRBJ1-1 . TRBV29-1 TGCAGCGTTGTAACGGGGGCGATCCCAACTGAAGCTTTCTTT CSVVTGAIPTEAFF
few TRBJ1-3 . TRBV9 TGTGCCAGCAGCGTCCTTTCTGGAAACACCATATATTTT CASSVLSGNTIYF
few TRBJ2-3 . TRBV5-1 TGCGCCAGCAGCTTGGCACAGCTGACAGATACGCAGTATTTT CASSLAQLTDTQYF
. TRBJ1-1 . TRBV7-9 TGTGCCAGCAGCTTAGCCTATGGGAGAAACACTGAAGCTTTCTTT CASSLAYGRNTEAFF
. TRBJ2-5 . TRBV13 TGTGCCAGCAGCCCGGGACTCCAAGAGACCCAGTACTTC CASSPGLQETQYF
many TRBJ2-1 . TRBV14 TGTGCCAGCAGCCATGGGAATGAGCAGTTCTTC CASSHGNEQFF
few TRBJ2-2 . TRBV2 TGTGCCAGCAGTCCCACGGGGAGCGGGGAGCTGTTTTTT CASSPTGSGELFF